The T cell receptor (beta chain) under discussion was sequenced for a study of T-cell reconstitution after alpha-beta-depleted transplantation in children. This CDR3 comprises 16 residues. The V and J ends lost 4 bases and 6 bases, in that order; junction bases with no gene match: 7. Germline CDR1 reads SNHLY; CDR2 reads FYNNEI. There are a few counts of this clonotype. What it binds is not known. The authors prepared the TCRbeta library with unique molecular identifiers. MiXCR, applied by TCRdb to the PCR reads, yields one record per CDR3 protein. The sample includes approximately 1,000,000 distinct CDR3 sequences, roughly 31% seen only once; the top ten take about 28%. General study findings and limits: It was newly produced T cells that mostly accounted for T-cell counts and diversity one year after transplant. For some patients, TCRbeta diversity was high at day 60 because of recipient T cells and thymic progenitors that survived. Expanded clones from the graft, numbering several hundred, reportedly supplied alpha-beta T cells about two months after transplant.

The source material was PBMCs, mostly from graft donor cells, sampled 360 days after TCRalphabeta/CD19-depleted stem cell transplant. The sequence was obtained from a boy in the first two years of life who had a stem cell transplant for SCID, so the T cells may come from the graft donor. This chain joins TRBV2 and TRBJ1-5, with 12 positions matching TRBD1. The CDR3 loop is CASSAQGQGAFQPQHF. CDR3 sequence (DNA): TGTGCCAGCAGTGCCCAGGGACAGGGGGCGTTTCAGCCCCAGCATTTT.